This T cell receptor (beta chain) was sequenced during a study of blood T cell repertoires in COVID-19. Study background: The origin of the acute and convalescent COVID-19 samples was the United States, Italy and Spain. Nucleic acid was either cDNA or gDNA, and it came from T cells, B-cell-depleted T cells, or PBMCs.

How the authors handled the data: Amplifying reference gene primers gave estimates of nucleated cell counts. Clones were sequenced by immunoSEQ multiplex PCR, and TCRdb holds only the in-frame ones, with some missing. That table gives V, J and clone size, and the DNA gave D and trimming. The sample contains approximately 240,000 clones, around 90% of which appear only once. CDR3 length: 16 amino acids. V was pared by 7 bases and J by 1 base, with 7 bases of the junction left unmatched. The germline CDR1 and CDR2 sequences are PRHDT and FYEKMQ (reference sequence). Sequenced input: PBMCs or T cells enriched from blood (not recorded which). This chain joins TRBV13 and TRBJ2-6; TRBD1 agrees at 7 bases. The receptor's source is a woman between 18 and 30 years old who had recovered from COVID-19. This CDR3 reads CASTNRGLSGANVLTF. CDR3 DNA: TGTGCCAGCACGAACAGGGGATTATCTGGGGCCAACGTCCTGACTTTC.